This T cell receptor beta chain was sequenced for a study of CD8 T cells in ankylosing spondylitis. This CDR3 has 14 amino acids. The V end lost 5 bases, the J end lost 0 bases, and 8 bases lay between the germline ends. This clonotype was counted at least ten times. In TCRdb, the 5' RACE reads were re-called with MiXCR into one record per CDR3 protein. The table shows 250,000 to 300,000 distinct CDR3 sequences, with approximately 20% occurring only once. The rearrangement joins TRBV12-3 or TRBV12-4 to TRBJ1-5, with D unresolved. The clonotype was recovered from a male donor with ankylosing spondylitis or in good health (not recorded which). Source material: blood, either unsorted or a sorted T cell fraction (not recorded which). This chain's CDR3 is CASSMFNSNQPQHF. CDR3 coding DNA: TGTGCCAGCAGTATGTTTAATAGCAATCAGCCCCAGCATTTT.